A single sample gave rise to the 3 T cell receptor beta chains below, sequenced in a study of T-cell reconstitution after alpha-beta-depleted transplantation in children. TCRbeta library preparation incorporated unique molecular identifiers. TCRdb ran MiXCR on the PCR reads and lists one entry per CDR3 protein. The sample records 700,000 or so distinct CDR3 sequences, around 13% being singletons. This material consisted of PBMCs, taken before TCRalphabeta/CD19-depleted stem cell transplant. Every receptor here comes from a girl aged 2 to 10 with congenital amegakaryocytic thrombocytopenia, due to receive a stem cell transplant.

This clonotype was recorded a few times. The rearrangement uses TRBV5-1 and TRBJ2-1; D not certain. From germline, CDR1 is SGHRS and CDR2 YFSETQ. V lost 0 bases to trimming and J lost 6 bases, with 13 bases between them. This CDR3 is built from 15 residues. CDR3 coding DNA: TGCGCCAGCAGCTTGGAAACCAGCACCCCCAATGAGCAGTTCTTC. Its translation: CASSLETSTPNEQFF.

The chain carries TRBV12-3 or TRBV12-4 and TRBJ2-3, with D perhaps being TRBD1 or TRBD2 (5 bases each). This CDR3 region has 16 residues. Trimming shortened V by 3 bases and J by 5 bases, and 18 bases separated the two germline ends. The CDR3, as DNA: TGTGCCAGCAGTTTCAGTGGGGGAGCTAGACTAGATACGCAGTATTTT. This codes for CASSFSGGARLDTQYF.

This clonotype was recorded many times. This sequence joins TRBV7-8 and TRBJ2-2; TRBD2 aligns across 8 bases. With V trimmed by 2 bases and J by 0 bases, 5 bases remained unmatched. The germline V gene encodes CDR1 SGHVS and CDR2 FQNEAQ. The CDR3 covers 17 residues. DNA of the CDR3: TGTGCCAGCAGCTTAAGTCGTAGCGGGACGAACACCGGGGAGCTGTTTTTT. Translated, it gives CASSLSRSGTNTGELFF.